The entry that follows covers one T cell receptor (beta chain) sequence. This table comes from immunoSEQ multiplex PCR, and its TCRdb copy is limited to in-frame clones, with some not included. The repertoire holds approximately 56,000 clones, with about 81% as singletons. Germline CDR1 reads MNHNS; CDR2 reads SASEGT. This CDR3 has 14 amino acids. V shed 5 bases and J 11 bases; nucleotides not matched to a gene: 8. This sample was included in a study of OX40 agonist ivuxolimab in advanced cancers. Study at large: Therapy given before enrollment (anti-PD-1, anti-PD-L1 or anti-CTLA-4) was allowed, and 40% had some.

The chain joins TRBV6-1 to TRBJ1-6; 8 positions agree with TRBD1. The sample in question was CD4+ or CD8+ T cells sorted from blood, obtained in a trial of the OX40 agonist ivuxolimab. The sequence derives from an adult with an advanced solid tumor such as melanoma, head and neck, liver or kidney cancer. CDR3 loop: CASSSLPDRAPLHF. The CDR3 DNA reads as TGTGCCAGCAGTTCCCTCCCGGACAGGGCACCCCTCCACTTT.